This T cell receptor (beta chain) is drawn from a study of cytomegalovirus exposure and HLA in healthy donors. General study results and limits: In an earlier analysis, about 87% or about 30%: the productive usage of most TCR beta V segments.

CDR3 size: 15 residues. Germline loops: CDR1 MDHEN, CDR2 SYDVKM. The PCR made use of 60 Vbeta and 13 Jbeta primers. Produced via immunoSEQ multiplex PCR; TCRdb's table is partial and in-frame only. The repertoire holds more than 100,000 clones, with approximately 70% as singletons. A remark on this clone: The antigen remains unidentified.

The material sequenced was PBMCs. The genes are TRBV28 and TRBJ2-5, with TRBD2 matching 14 bases. The better agreement between TRBJ2-7 and the DNA end casts doubt on the J call. This TCR derives from a woman aged 50 to 65 in good health and CMV-seronegative. CDR3 sequence (DNA): TGTGCCAGCAGCCCAGGGACTAGCGGGAGCTACGAGCAGTACTTC. This encodes CASSPGTSGSYEQYF.